These T cell receptor beta chains were read from a single sample in a study of shared clonotypes between healthy human individuals. Using immunoSEQ multiplex PCR, the repertoire was profiled, and TCRdb retains in-frame clones only, with some absent. The profile covers about 2.4 million clones, with 93% appearing a single time and more than 0.35% taken by the ten largest. The sequencing input was naive CD4+ T cells from PBMCs. All receptors derive from a man between 18 and 29 years old in good health. Some clones in this sample may be carry-over from other donors' samples. Both conserved end residues are part of each CDR3. The D gene is left open where the match is weak. Clone size is shown for a subset of rows, as once, few, many or a class of expanded clone.

v_gene: TRBV5-1
j_gene: TRBJ2-3
d_gene: TRBD2
abundance: .
CDR3nt: TGCGCCAGCAGCACGGCGGCTAGCGGGAGGCGGGGTACGCAGTATTTT
CDR3aa: CASSTAASGRRGTQYF

v_gene: TRBV18
j_gene: TRBJ2-7
d_gene: TRBD2
abundance: .
CDR3nt: TGTGCCAGCTCACCTAGTCCCGGGACTAGCGGGAGCTCCTACGAGCAGTACTTC
CDR3aa: CASSPSPGTSGSSYEQYF

v_gene: TRBV28
j_gene: TRBJ1-1
d_gene: .
abundance: .
CDR3nt: TGTGCCAGCAGTTTTACATCCCTACCTAACACTGAAGCTTTCTTT
CDR3aa: CASSFTSLPNTEAFF

v_gene: TRBV11-3
j_gene: TRBJ2-1
d_gene: .
abundance: .
CDR3nt: TGTGCCAGCAGCTTTGCCAGCAATGAGCAGTTCTTC
CDR3aa: CASSFASNEQFF

v_gene: TRBV19
j_gene: TRBJ1-5
d_gene: .
abundance: .
CDR3nt: TGTGCCAGTAGCAGGGGTTTTGGCAATCAGCCCCAGCATTTT
CDR3aa: CASSRGFGNQPQHF

v_gene: TRBV5-4
j_gene: TRBJ1-5
d_gene: TRBD1
abundance: .
CDR3nt: TGTGCCAGCAGCTCGGCACCCGGACAGGGGACAAATCAGCCCCAGCATTTT
CDR3aa: CASSSAPGQGTNQPQHF

v_gene: TRBV28
j_gene: TRBJ2-1
d_gene: TRBD1
abundance: .
CDR3nt: TGTGCCAGCAGCTCCCTCGACAGGGGGCGAGGGAATGAGCAGTTCTTC
CDR3aa: CASSSLDRGRGNEQFF

v_gene: TRBV11-2
j_gene: TRBJ2-7
d_gene: TRBD2
abundance: .
CDR3nt: TGTGCCAGCAGCTTTAGCGGGGGGATCTACGAGCAGTACTTC
CDR3aa: CASSFSGGIYEQYF

v_gene: TRBV6-5
j_gene: TRBJ2-7
d_gene: .
abundance: once
CDR3nt: TGTGCCAGGTCACGGGATCGATACGAGCAGTACTTC
CDR3aa: CARSRDRYEQYF

v_gene: TRBV11-2
j_gene: TRBJ1-2
d_gene: .
abundance: .
CDR3nt: TGTGCCAGCAGCTTAGTCAGGACAGACAACTACACCTTC
CDR3aa: CASSLVRTDNYTF

v_gene: TRBV5-1
j_gene: TRBJ2-1
d_gene: .
abundance: .
CDR3nt: TGCGCCAGCAGCTTGAACAACAATGAGCAGTTCTTC
CDR3aa: CASSLNNNEQFF

v_gene: TRBV6-1
j_gene: TRBJ1-3
d_gene: .
abundance: few
CDR3nt: TGTGCCAGCAGGGCCGGGATAATCTCTGGAAACACCATATATTTT
CDR3aa: CASRAGIISGNTIYF

v_gene: TRBV7-2
j_gene: TRBJ1-5
d_gene: .
abundance: .
CDR3nt: TGTGCCAGCAGCTTGGGGGTCAGCAATCAGCCCCAGCATTTT
CDR3aa: CASSLGVSNQPQHF

v_gene: TRBV4-3
j_gene: TRBJ2-7
d_gene: TRBD2
abundance: .
CDR3nt: TGCGCCAGCAGCCGAGGAGGGACTAGCGGTTCCTACGAGCAGTACTTC
CDR3aa: CASSRGGTSGSYEQYF

v_gene: TRBV28
j_gene: TRBJ2-5
d_gene: .
abundance: .
CDR3nt: TGTGCCAGCAGTTTAGTCCAGACTCGGGAGACCCAGTACTTC
CDR3aa: CASSLVQTRETQYF

v_gene: TRBV7-2
j_gene: TRBJ2-3
d_gene: TRBD2
abundance: .
CDR3nt: TGTGCCAGCAGCTCGCAATTGAGCGGGGTCACAGATACGCAGTATTTT
CDR3aa: CASSSQLSGVTDTQYF

v_gene: TRBV28
j_gene: TRBJ1-2
d_gene: .
abundance: .
CDR3nt: TGTGCCAGCAGGAGTGGGGAAAACTATGGCTACACCTTC
CDR3aa: CASRSGENYGYTF

v_gene: TRBV5-1
j_gene: TRBJ1-2
d_gene: .
abundance: .
CDR3nt: TGCGCCAGCAGCGACGGAGTGGCGGGCTATGGCTACACCTTC
CDR3aa: CASSDGVAGYGYTF

v_gene: TRBV11-1
j_gene: TRBJ1-4
d_gene: .
abundance: .
CDR3nt: TGTGCCAGCAGCTCAAGGCACCGGGACACTAATGAAAAACTGTTTTTT
CDR3aa: CASSSRHRDTNEKLFF

v_gene: TRBV7-9
j_gene: TRBJ1-1
d_gene: TRBD1
abundance: once
CDR3nt: TGTGCCAGCAGCTTAGAAACAGGGGGATCGAACACTGAAGCTTTCTTT
CDR3aa: CASSLETGGSNTEAFF

v_gene: TRBV7-2
j_gene: TRBJ2-7
d_gene: .
abundance: .
CDR3nt: TGTGCCAGCAGCTTAGACATCGGGCTAGGCTCCTACGAGCAGTACTTC
CDR3aa: CASSLDIGLGSYEQYF

v_gene: TRBV21-1
j_gene: TRBJ2-7
d_gene: .
abundance: .
CDR3nt: TGTGCCAGCGGATTCGGGACAGTGGACTACGAGCAGTACTTC
CDR3aa: CASGFGTVDYEQYF

v_gene: TRBV6-6
j_gene: TRBJ2-3
d_gene: .
abundance: .
CDR3nt: TGTGCCAGCAGTTACGGCGGACGAACAGATACGCAGTATTTT
CDR3aa: CASSYGGRTDTQYF

v_gene: TRBV18
j_gene: TRBJ2-7
d_gene: .
abundance: .
CDR3nt: TGTGCCAGCTCACCTCCCGCGGCCCACCGGGGCGAGCAGTACTTC
CDR3aa: CASSPPAAHRGEQYF

v_gene: TRBV6-5
j_gene: TRBJ1-2
d_gene: .
abundance: .
CDR3nt: TGTGCCACCCATAAACCGGGGGGCCGTGGCTACACCTTC
CDR3aa: CATHKPGGRGYTF

v_gene: TRBV5-1
j_gene: TRBJ2-5
d_gene: TRBD2
abundance: .
CDR3nt: TGCGCCAGCACCCTTTCTAGCGGGAGTGGAGAGACCCAGTACTTC
CDR3aa: CASTLSSGSGETQYF

v_gene: TRBV28
j_gene: TRBJ2-2
d_gene: .
abundance: .
CDR3nt: TGTGCCAGCAGGTACCTCACCGGGGAGCTGTTTTTT
CDR3aa: CASRYLTGELFF

v_gene: TRBV7-2
j_gene: TRBJ2-7
d_gene: .
abundance: .
CDR3nt: TGTGCCAGCAGCACCCAGGTTCCCCTGGGCGAGCAGTACTTC
CDR3aa: CASSTQVPLGEQYF

v_gene: TRBV7-2
j_gene: TRBJ1-5
d_gene: TRBD1
abundance: .
CDR3nt: TGTGCCAGCAGCTTAGGTGGGACAGGGGTTTTTAGCAATCAGCCCCAGCATTTT
CDR3aa: CASSLGGTGVFSNQPQHF

v_gene: TRBV29-1
j_gene: TRBJ1-2
d_gene: .
abundance: .
CDR3nt: TGCAGCGTCGAAATCGGAAACAGGGTCTCTGGCTACACCTTC
CDR3aa: CSVEIGNRVSGYTF

v_gene: TRBV6-5
j_gene: TRBJ2-7
d_gene: TRBD1
abundance: .
CDR3nt: TGTGCCAGCAGTTCTTCCGGGACAGGGTGGTACGAGCAGTACTTC
CDR3aa: CASSSSGTGWYEQYF

v_gene: TRBV7-2
j_gene: TRBJ1-1
d_gene: .
abundance: .
CDR3nt: TGTGCCAGCAGCCGGACATCCGTCACTGAAGCTTTCTTT
CDR3aa: CASSRTSVTEAFF

v_gene: TRBV4-2
j_gene: TRBJ2-7
d_gene: .
abundance: few
CDR3nt: TGTGCCAGCAGCCAACAGGGTGAGGTCTACGAGCAGTACTTC
CDR3aa: CASSQQGEVYEQYF